These T cell receptor beta chains were read from a single sample in a study of cytomegalovirus exposure and HLA in healthy donors. Profiling relied on immunoSEQ multiplex PCR, and the TCRdb table lists in-frame clones only, not all of them. The sample has around 190,000 clones; roughly 80% are singletons. The sequenced material came from PBMCs. Source of these receptors: a woman aged 45-65 years in good health and CMV-seronegative. CDR3s include the opening cysteine and the closing phenylalanine or tryptophan. A D gene is named only where the DNA matches it firmly. Some rows mark clone size as missing; the rest say once, few, many or name a class of expanded clone.

J gene,clone size,D gene,V gene,CDR3 length,CDR3 DNA,CDR3 protein
TRBJ2-5,.,TRBD2,TRBV7-3,13,TGTGCCAGCAGCGGGACGGGAGGAGAGACCCAGTACTTC,CASSGTGGETQYF
TRBJ2-7,.,TRBD1,TRBV15,17,TGTGCCACCAGCAGAGAAAAGAGCGGACAGGGGGCGGGTGAGCAGTACTTC,CATSREKSGQGAGEQYF
TRBJ2-1,few,.,TRBV10-3,15,TGTGCCGCGTTGCCGGGACTCGAACTGTACAATGAGCAGTTCTTC,CAALPGLELYNEQFF
TRBJ1-1,.,.,TRBV2,16,TGTGCCAGCAGTGGAGCGCTTCGGGGGGGGGACACTGAAGCTTTCTTT,CASSGALRGGDTEAFF
TRBJ2-1,.,TRBD2,TRBV27,17,TGTGCCAGCAGTCATCTGAGCGGGGGTTATTCCTACAATGAGCAGTTCTTC,CASSHLSGGYSYNEQFF
TRBJ1-1,.,.,TRBV18,14,TGTGCCAGCTCCGACGGGGGGGTGGGCACTGAAGCTTTCTTT,CASSDGGVGTEAFF
TRBJ1-1,.,.,TRBV4-1,14,TGCGCCAGCAGCCAAGAGCCGGGGAGCACTGAAGCTTTCTTT,CASSQEPGSTEAFF
TRBJ2-3,.,TRBD2,TRBV2,16,TGTGCCAGCAGCCGACTACTAGCGGGGGGAGAGGATACGCAGTATTTT,CASSRLLAGGEDTQYF
TRBJ2-7,.,.,TRBV4-3,16,TGCGCCAGCAGCCAAGATTATCGGCAGGCAGGGTACGAGCAGTACTTC,CASSQDYRQAGYEQYF
TRBJ2-1,.,.,TRBV11-2,15,TGTGCCAGCAGCTTAGACAGGGCTTCCTACAATGAGCAGTTCTTC,CASSLDRASYNEQFF
TRBJ2-7,.,TRBD2,TRBV19,13,TGTGCCAGTAGTATTCGCGGGGGGATCGAGCAGTACTTC,CASSIRGGIEQYF
TRBJ1-1,.,.,TRBV7-3,15,TGTGCCAGCAGCCGAACTAGCGGGAGGAGCACTGAAGCTTTCTTT,CASSRTSGRSTEAFF
TRBJ1-1,few,TRBD1,TRBV13,14,TGTGCCAGCAGCTTTGGGACAGGGGAACCGGAAGCTTTCTTT,CASSFGTGEPEAFF
TRBJ2-7,.,TRBD1,TRBV7-9,16,TGTGCCAGCAGCTTACGCGGGGGACAGGGGGCTTACGAGCAGTACTTC,CASSLRGGQGAYEQYF
TRBJ2-7,.,TRBD2,TRBV9,15,TGTGCCAGCAGCGTAGACCCTAGCGGGAGCTACGAGCAGTACTTC,CASSVDPSGSYEQYF
TRBJ2-7,.,TRBD2,TRBV11-2,14,TGTGCCAGCAGCTTCGGCGGGGGGATCTACGAGCAGTACTTC,CASSFGGGIYEQYF
TRBJ2-6,.,.,TRBV15,15,TGTGCCACCGGGCGCGGGGTTTCCGGGGCCAACGTCCTGACTTTC,CATGRGVSGANVLTF
TRBJ2-5,.,TRBD2,TRBV5-1,13,TGCGCCAGCAGCGACCTAGCGGGGGAGACCCAGTACTTC,CASSDLAGETQYF
TRBJ1-1,.,.,TRBV7-7,13,TGTGCTAGCAGCTTAGATTTCGGGGCTGAAGCTTTCTTT,CASSLDFGAEAFF
TRBJ1-2,.,.,TRBV11-2,14,TGTGCCAGCAGTTTCAACAGGGTGCCCTATGGCTACACCTTC,CASSFNRVPYGYTF
TRBJ2-7,few,.,TRBV10-2,16,TGCGCCAGCAGTGAGTCAACAGGTTCGAGCTCCTACGAGCAGTACTTC,CASSESTGSSSYEQYF
TRBJ2-1,.,TRBD2,TRBV28,17,TGTGCTATTGAGGGTATCCGGACTAGCGGAGGCTACAATGAGCAGTTCTTC,CAIEGIRTSGGYNEQFF
TRBJ2-1,.,TRBD2,TRBV4-3,18,TGCGCCAGCAGCCCAGAGCCGTACAGCGGGGGGATCTACAATGAGCAGTTCTTC,CASSPEPYSGGIYNEQFF
TRBJ2-1,.,TRBD2,TRBV19,15,TGTGCCAGTAGTGACCGGGGAGGGATCTACAATGAGCAGTTCTTC,CASSDRGGIYNEQFF
TRBJ2-5,.,.,TRBV28,13,TGTGCCAGCAGTTTACCGGGACAAGAGACCCAGTACTTC,CASSLPGQETQYF
TRBJ2-7,.,TRBD2,TRBV25-1,18,TGTGCCAGCAGTGATATATCTAGCGGGATTATGATTAGCGGCGAGCAGTACTTC,CASSDISSGIMISGEQYF
TRBJ1-5,.,.,TRBV5-6,14,TGTGCCAGCAGCTTGGATTCTGGCAATCAGCCCCAGCATTTT,CASSLDSGNQPQHF
TRBJ1-4,.,TRBD1,TRBV14,16,TGTGCCAGCAGCCAGACAGGGGTTTACCCTTGGGAAAAACTGTTTTTT,CASSQTGVYPWEKLFF
TRBJ1-1,.,TRBD1,TRBV7-3,13,TGTGCCAGCAGCCTTACAGGGGGCACTGAAGCTTTCTTT,CASSLTGGTEAFF
TRBJ1-1,few,.,TRBV18,14,TGTGCCAGCTCACCACGGTTCGGGAACACTGAAGCTTTCTTT,CASSPRFGNTEAFF
TRBJ1-1,.,.,TRBV6-5,14,TGTGCCAGCAGAGCCAGTCGGGGGAACACTGAAGCTTTCTTT,CASRASRGNTEAFF
TRBJ2-1,.,TRBD1,TRBV28,13,TGTGCCATCAGACAGGGGGCTGAGGATGAGCAGTTCTTC,CAIRQGAEDEQFF
TRBJ2-1,.,TRBD2,TRBV7-3,16,TGTGCCAGCAGCTTAGGGGGCGGGGGGCAAGACAATGAGCAGTTCTTC,CASSLGGGGQDNEQFF
TRBJ1-1,.,.,TRBV13,13,TGTGCCAGCCACCTTAGTATGAACACTGAAGCTTTCTTT,CASHLSMNTEAFF
TRBJ2-7,.,TRBD1,TRBV10-3,13,TGTGCCATCAGTCGGGACAGTTCCTACGAGCAGTACTTC,CAISRDSSYEQYF
TRBJ2-7,few,.,TRBV30,13,TGTGCCTCCCACGGAACAGGGTCCTACGAGCAGTACTTC,CASHGTGSYEQYF
TRBJ2-7,.,.,TRBV13,15,TGTGCCAGCAGCTTATGGGGTAGCGTAACCTACGAGCAGTACTTC,CASSLWGSVTYEQYF
TRBJ1-5,few,.,TRBV18,16,TGTGCCAGCTCACCACGGAGCGGACGGGGGAATCAGCCCCAGCATTTT,CASSPRSGRGNQPQHF
TRBJ1-6,.,.,TRBV4-3,18,TGCGCCAGCAGCCAGTACCCACCTTCGGGGGGAATTGATTCACCCCTCCACTTT,CASSQYPPSGGIDSPLHF
TRBJ1-2,.,TRBD1,TRBV5-1,15,TGCGCCAGCAGCTTGGGAGGACAGGGCATGGGTGGCCACACCTTC,CASSLGGQGMGGHTF
TRBJ2-2,.,TRBD2,TRBV14,16,TGTGCCAGCAGCCCCTTCGCGGGAGCGAACACCGGGGAGCTGTTTTTT,CASSPFAGANTGELFF
TRBJ2-7,.,TRBD2,TRBV7-2,18,TGTGCCAGCAGCTTAGCAATCATAGCGGGGGGCCTACCCTACGAGCAGTACTTC,CASSLAIIAGGLPYEQYF
TRBJ1-1,.,.,TRBV19,13,TGTGCCAGTACGGGAAACATGAACACTGAAGCTTTCTTT,CASTGNMNTEAFF
TRBJ2-7,.,.,TRBV5-4,15,TGTGCCAGCAGCTCGGGAGCGGGTCTCTCCTACGAGCAGTACTTC,CASSSGAGLSYEQYF
TRBJ1-2,few,.,TRBV5-4,13,TGTGCCAGCAGCCTCGCACAGGGTAATGGCTACACCTTC,CASSLAQGNGYTF
TRBJ2-3,.,.,TRBV10-3,12,TGTGCCAGCCGACAGGGCACAGATACGCAGTATTTT,CASRQGTDTQYF
TRBJ1-6,.,.,TRBV7-6,15,TGTGCCAGCAGCTTAGAGGCAGGTGGTAGTTCACCCCTCCACTTT,CASSLEAGGSSPLHF
TRBJ2-1,.,TRBD2,TRBV7-2,15,TGTGCCAGCAGCTCCTTCCGACTAGCTGGCAATGAGCAGTTCTTC,CASSSFRLAGNEQFF
TRBJ2-7,.,TRBD1,TRBV15,15,TGTGCCACCAGCGGAGGACAGGGGAGCTCCTACGAGCAGTACTTC,CATSGGQGSSYEQYF
TRBJ2-3,.,TRBD2,TRBV11-2,15,TGTGCCAGCAGCTTAGCGGGAGGGCCAACAGATACGCAGTATTTT,CASSLAGGPTDTQYF